This T cell receptor (beta chain) stems from a study of molecular identifiers for immune sequencing clone quantification. About the study: Across replicate runs, RNA obtained from approximately 20,000 or 100,000 naive CD8 cells was divided into five, with four undergoing sequencing.

From the PCR reads, TCRdb called clonotypes with MiXCR, one entry per CDR3 protein. The data hold nearly 55,000 distinct CDR3 sequences, with 36% observed a single time. The V gene's germline CDR1 is MNHEY and CDR2 SMNVEV (reference sequence). The CDR3 has 16 residues. V shed 5 bases and J shed 0 bases, with 14 bases lying between them. The specimen sequenced was naive CD8+ T cells from blood, with Jurkat cell RNA spiked in. Specified subset: FACS-sorted CD8+CD4-CCR7+CD45RA+ naive T cells. This clonotype originated in a human donor in good health. Some libraries in this study had Jurkat cell RNA spiked in. This chain uses TRBV27 with TRBJ1-5, with D possibly TRBD1 on 6 matching bases. The CDR3, as DNA: TGTGCCAGCAGTCCCGGGACATCGTATAGCAATCAGCCCCAGCATTTT. Translation: CASSPGTSYSNQPQHF.